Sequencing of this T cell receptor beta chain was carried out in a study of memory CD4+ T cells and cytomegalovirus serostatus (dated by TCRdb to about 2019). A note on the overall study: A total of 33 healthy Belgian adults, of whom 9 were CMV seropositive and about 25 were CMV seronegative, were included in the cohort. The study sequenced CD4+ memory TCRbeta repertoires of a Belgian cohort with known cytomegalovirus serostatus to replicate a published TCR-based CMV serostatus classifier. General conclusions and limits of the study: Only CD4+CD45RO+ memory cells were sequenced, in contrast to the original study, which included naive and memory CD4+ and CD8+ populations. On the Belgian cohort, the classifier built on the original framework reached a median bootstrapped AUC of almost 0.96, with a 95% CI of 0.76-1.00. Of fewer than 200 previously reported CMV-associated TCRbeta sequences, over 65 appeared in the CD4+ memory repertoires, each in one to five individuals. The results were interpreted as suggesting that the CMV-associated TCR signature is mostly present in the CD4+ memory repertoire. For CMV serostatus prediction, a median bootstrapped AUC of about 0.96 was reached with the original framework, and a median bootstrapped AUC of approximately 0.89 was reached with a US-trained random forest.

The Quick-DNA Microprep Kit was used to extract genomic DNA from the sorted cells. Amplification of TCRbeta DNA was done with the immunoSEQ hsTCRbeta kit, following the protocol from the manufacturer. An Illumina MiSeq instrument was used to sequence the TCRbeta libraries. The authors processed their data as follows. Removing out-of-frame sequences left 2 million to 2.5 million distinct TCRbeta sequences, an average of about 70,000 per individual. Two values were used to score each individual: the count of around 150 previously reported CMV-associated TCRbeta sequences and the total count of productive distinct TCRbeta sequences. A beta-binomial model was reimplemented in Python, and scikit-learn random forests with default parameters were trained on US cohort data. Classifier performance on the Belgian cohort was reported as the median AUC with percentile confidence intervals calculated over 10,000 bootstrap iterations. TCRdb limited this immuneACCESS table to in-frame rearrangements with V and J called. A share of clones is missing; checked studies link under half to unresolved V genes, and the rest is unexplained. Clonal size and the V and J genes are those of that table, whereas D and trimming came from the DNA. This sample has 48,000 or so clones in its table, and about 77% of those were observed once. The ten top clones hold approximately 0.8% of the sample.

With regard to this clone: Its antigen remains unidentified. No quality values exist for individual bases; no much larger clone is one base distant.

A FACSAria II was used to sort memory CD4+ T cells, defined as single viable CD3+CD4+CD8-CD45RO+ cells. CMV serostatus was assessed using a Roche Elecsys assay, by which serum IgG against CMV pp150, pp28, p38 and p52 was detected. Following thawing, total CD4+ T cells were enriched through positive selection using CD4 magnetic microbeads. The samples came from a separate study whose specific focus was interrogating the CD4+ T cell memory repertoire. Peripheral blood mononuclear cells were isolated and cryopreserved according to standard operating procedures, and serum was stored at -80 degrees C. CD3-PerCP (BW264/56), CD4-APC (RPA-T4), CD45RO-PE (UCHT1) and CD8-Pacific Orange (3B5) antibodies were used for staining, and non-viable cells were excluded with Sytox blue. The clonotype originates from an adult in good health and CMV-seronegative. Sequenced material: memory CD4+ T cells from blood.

The bases are TGTGCCAGCAGCGTAGGGGCCCTTAGCTCCTACAATGAGCAGTTCTTC. Protein translation: CASSVGALSSYNEQFF. This chain is built from TRBV9 and TRBJ2-1; no confident D gene assignment can be made. The CDR3 spans 16 residues, from the cysteine through the phenylalanine. Only the CDR3 region is kept as DNA, spanning 48 bases read in frame from base 1. From a lookup of the germline V gene, CDR1 and CDR2 are SGDLS and YYNGEE. The trim is 0 bases for V and 0 bases for J, with a gap of 10 bases between the germline ends.